These 23 T cell receptor beta chains were all obtained from the same sample, sequenced in a study of cytomegalovirus exposure and HLA in healthy donors. The PCR employed 60 Vbeta primers together with 13 Jbeta primers. Sequencing used immunoSEQ multiplex PCR; TCRdb keeps in-frame clones, though not all of them. The table has under 200,000 clones, 80% to 85% seen once. The sequenced sample consisted of PBMCs. The receptors originated from a male donor in good health and CMV-seropositive.

The genes are TRBV19 and TRBJ2-7; 8 bases are a match to TRBD2. J was trimmed by 0 bases and V by 0 bases; bases with no gene match: 1. There are 15 residues in the CDR3. The germline gives CDR1 LNHDA, CDR2 SQIVND (reference sequence). CDR3 bases: TGTGCCAGTAGTATAGAGAGCGGGGGCTCCTACGAGCAGTACTTC. Amino acids: CASSIESGGSYEQYF.

The chain employs TRBV28 and TRBJ2-7; D might be TRBD1 (5 bases). Trimming took 8 bases from V and 4 from J, leaving 18 bases between them. The CDR3 contains 14 residues. Germline lookup yields CDR1 MDHEN and CDR2 SYDVKM. Written as DNA, the CDR3 is TGTGCCAGCTACAAGCAGGACAACGAGTACGAGCAGTACTTC. Translated, it gives CASYKQDNEYEQYF.

In the case of this clone: One junction end does not reproduce the germline sequence, and a read error may be involved. The chain couples TRBV6-1 to TRBJ2-7; 8 bases agree with TRBD1. CDR1 and CDR2 (germline): MNHNS, SASEGT. This CDR3 region has 12 residues. The CDR3 spells CASSRTGPSPDF. For the CDR3, the DNA is TGTGCCAGCAGCCGGACAGGGCCATCCCCGGACTTC.

J is TRBJ1-2 and V is TRBV7-2, with 9 bases aligning to TRBD1. The trim removed 4 bases at V and 4 bases at J, leaving 10 bases unmatched. The CDR3 has 16 amino acids. Germline V gene lookup returns CDR1 SGHTA and CDR2 FQGNSA. As DNA, the CDR3 is TGTGCCAGCAGCTCGGGTCCGGGACAGGGACGCTATGGCTACACCTTC. Translated: CASSSGPGQGRYGYTF.

This chain connects TRBV10-3 to TRBJ1-2; 11 bases match TRBD1. This CDR3 is built from 13 residues. Germline CDR1 ENHRY, CDR2 SYGVKD. V lost 6 bases to trimming and J lost 6 bases; unmatched junction nucleotides: 3. The CDR3 DNA sequence: TGTGCCATCAGGAAGGGACAGGGGGATGGCTACACCTTC. Protein sequence: CAIRKGQGDGYTF.

This clone has more than one count but fewer than ten. The chain carries TRBV5-1 and TRBJ2-7; D is perhaps TRBD1 (6 bases). The CDR3 covers 14 residues. CDR1 and CDR2 from the germline V gene are SGHRS and YFSETQ. V was clipped by 2 bases and J by 6 bases, with 15 bases between them. The CDR3 DNA reads TGCGCCAGCAGCTTTGCCAGGGGTAGAGGCGAGCAGTACTTC. It encodes CASSFARGRGEQYF. The entire variable domain, with the rest obtained from reference TRBV5-1 and TRBJ2-7, is as follows: KAGVTQTPRYLIKTRGQQVTLSCSPISGHRSVSWYQQTPGQGLQFLFEYFSETQRNKGNFPGRFSGRQFSNSRSEMNVSTLELGDSALYLCASSFARGRGEQYFGPGTRLTVT.

V gene TRBV27 combines with J gene TRBJ2-7; tentative D call: TRBD2 (5 bases). V was shortened by 8 bases and J by 5 bases, with 10 bases between the two germline ends. This CDR3 region has 11 residues. The germline V gene has CDR1 MNHEY and CDR2 SMNVEV (reference sequence). The CDR3 region is CASRGLDEQYF. The CDR3 DNA is TGTGCCAGCCGGGGATTGGACGAGCAGTACTTC.

V gene TRBV11-2 combines with J gene TRBJ2-2, with 10 bases that match TRBD2. Germline CDR1 reads SGHAT; CDR2 reads FQNNGV. The V segment lost 1 base and the J segment 6 bases; nucleotides outside the gene matches: 8. This CDR3 contains 17 residues. CDR3 nucleotides: TGTGCCAGCAGCTTAGGTCCTAGCGGGAGATCCCCCGGGGAGCTGTTTTTT. This encodes CASSLGPSGRSPGELFF.

The chain recombines TRBV5-1 with TRBJ1-2; possibly TRBD1 for D (5 bases). V lost 0 bases, J lost 2 bases, and 17 bases lay in between. The CDR3 consists of 17 residues. Germline loops: CDR1 SGHRS, CDR2 YFSETQ. DNA for the CDR3: TGCGCCAGCAGCTTGGGAGTTTGGGGCAGCTTGAACTATGGCTACACCTTC. Its protein product is CASSLGVWGSLNYGYTF.

This chain links TRBV30 with TRBJ1-3, with 7 nucleotides matching TRBD1. From germline, CDR1 is GTSNPN and CDR2 SVGIG (reference sequence). The V segment lost 6 bases and the J segment 3 bases; nucleotides outside the gene matches: 11. The CDR3 sequence is 15 residues long. CDR3 loop: CACPRQGSFGNTIYF. CDR3 nucleotides: TGTGCCTGCCCAAGACAGGGATCCTTTGGAAACACCATATATTTT.

The chain employs TRBV6-1 and TRBJ2-6; D unclear. V shed 0 bases and J shed 2 bases, with 8 bases lying between them. The CDR3 has 16 amino acids. Germline values: CDR1 MNHNS, CDR2 SASEGT. The CDR3, as DNA: TGTGCCAGCAGTGAAGCGCCGGTTACTGGGGCCAACGTCCTGACTTTC. This gives the protein CASSEAPVTGANVLTF.

The J gene is TRBJ1-1, the V gene TRBV7-9, with 8 bases that match TRBD1. The CDR3 is 13 residues long. Trimming took 4 bases from V and 4 from J; bases not matched to a gene: 2. Germline values: CDR1 SEHNR, CDR2 FQNEAQ (reference sequence). The CDR3 coding sequence is TGTGCCAGCAGCTATGACAGGGGCACTGAAGCTTTCTTT. Translated, it gives CASSYDRGTEAFF.

The chain uses TRBV15 and TRBJ2-4, with a possible D match to TRBD1 (6 bases). Trimming took off 0 bases at V and 5 bases at J, with 11 bases between the two ends. Germline lookup yields CDR1 LNHNV and CDR2 YYDKDF (reference sequence). The CDR3 extends over 15 amino acids. CDR3 in DNA: TGTGCCACCAGCAGAGATGGTGCAGGGGAAAACATTCAGTACTTC. This sequence encodes CATSRDGAGENIQYF.

The V gene is TRBV10-1, the J gene TRBJ2-1; D call uncertain. Germline loops: CDR1 WNHNN, CDR2 SYGVQD (reference sequence). Trimming cost V 10 bases and J 9 bases, with 22 bases left between them. The CDR3 covers 14 residues. This CDR3 reads CATSQARSIGEQFF. In DNA, the CDR3 is TGCGCCACTTCCCAGGCCAGGTCCATAGGTGAGCAGTTCTTC.

The genes are TRBV28 and TRBJ2-7, with TRBD2 matching 9 bases. Germline assignment: CDR1 MDHEN and CDR2 SYDVKM. V shed 5 bases, J shed 0 bases, and the junction held 5 bases outside the gene matches. The CDR3 spans 15 residues. The CDR3 coding sequence is TGTGCCAGCAGTCCCCCGACTAGCGGCTCCTACGAGCAGTACTTC. Translation: CASSPPTSGSYEQYF. The entire variable domain, with the rest obtained from reference TRBV28 and TRBJ2-7, is as follows: DVKVTQSSRYLVKRTGEKVFLECVQDMDHENMFWYRQDPGLGLRLIYFSYDVKMKEKGDIPEGYSVSREKKERFSLILESASTNQTSMYLCASSPPTSGSYEQYFGPGTRLTVT.

CDR3 region: CASSTGLAGFTDTQYF. The CDR3 coding sequence is TGCGCCAGCAGCACGGGACTAGCGGGCTTCACAGATACGCAGTATTTT. This chain joins TRBV10-1 and TRBJ2-3, with 12 nucleotides matching TRBD2. With 6 bases clipped from V and 2 bases from J, the junction kept 6 bases outside the gene matches. The CDR3 extends over 16 amino acids. Germline-derived CDR1 and CDR2 are WNHNN and SYGVQD (reference sequence).

The chain combines TRBV27 with TRBJ2-1; D perhaps matches TRBD2 (6 bases). Germline assignment: CDR1 MNHEY and CDR2 SMNVEV (reference sequence). V was shortened by 0 bases and J by 4 bases, with 10 bases between the two germline ends. The CDR3 is 15 amino acids. The CDR3 DNA follows: TGTGCCAGCAGTTTATCGCGACTAGGGTACAATGAGCAGTTCTTC. Its protein is CASSLSRLGYNEQFF.

CDR3 protein: CATSPRTVNQPQHF. CDR3 coding DNA: TGTGCCACCAGCCCTCGGACAGTGAATCAGCCCCAGCATTTT. The J gene is TRBJ1-5, the V gene TRBV15; D is possibly TRBD1 (6 bases). From germline, CDR1 is LNHNV and CDR2 YYDKDF (reference sequence). The CDR3 runs 14 residues. Trimming stripped 5 bases from V and 4 bases from J, with 12 bases between.

V is TRBV19 and J is TRBJ2-4; 8 nucleotides agree with TRBD2. In germline, CDR1 is LNHDA, CDR2 SQIVND (reference sequence). J gave up 0 bases and V 1 base, and 5 bases lay outside the gene matches. The CDR3 runs 17 residues. The CDR3 reads CASSIGTSKLAKNIQYF. CDR3 nucleotides: TGTGCCAGTAGTATAGGGACTAGCAAGCTAGCCAAAAACATTCAGTACTTC.

The chain couples TRBV5-1 to TRBJ2-7; no clear D gene. CDR3 length equals 14 residues. Germline V lookup: CDR1 SGHRS, CDR2 YFSETQ. Trimming took off 1 base at V and 3 bases at J, with 11 bases between the two ends. CDR3 sequence reads: CASSLRQAGYEQYF. The CDR3 nucleotides are TGCGCCAGCAGCTTGCGGCAGGCAGGCTACGAGCAGTACTTC.

This chain joins TRBV7-2 and TRBJ2-5; the match to TRBD2 covers 13 bases. The length of the CDR3 is 14 residues. The V and J ends lost 6 bases and 6 bases, in that order; junction bases with no gene match: 4. Germline V gene data show CDR1 as SGHTA and CDR2 as FQGNSA. This chain's CDR3 is CASSTTSGRKTQYF. The CDR3 nucleotides read TGTGCCAGCAGTACGACTAGCGGGAGGAAGACCCAGTACTTC.

This clone appeared a single time. The chain combines TRBV28 with TRBJ1-2; D gene uncertain. CDR1 and CDR2 from the germline V gene are MDHEN and SYDVKM. V gave up 3 bases and J gave up 3 bases, with 11 bases separating them. This CDR3 has 14 amino acids. DNA for the CDR3: TGTGCCAGCAGTTTTCCCCTTGTCGACTATGGCTACACCTTC. It translates to CASSFPLVDYGYTF.

The J gene is TRBJ1-5, the V gene TRBV28; D is unclear. Germline loops: CDR1 MDHEN, CDR2 SYDVKM. Trimming removed 3 bases at V and 2 bases at J, with 8 bases between. The CDR3 totals 14 residues. CDR3 amino acids: CASSLVPGNQPQHF. The CDR3 DNA sequence: TGTGCCAGCAGTTTGGTTCCAGGCAATCAGCCCCAGCATTTT.